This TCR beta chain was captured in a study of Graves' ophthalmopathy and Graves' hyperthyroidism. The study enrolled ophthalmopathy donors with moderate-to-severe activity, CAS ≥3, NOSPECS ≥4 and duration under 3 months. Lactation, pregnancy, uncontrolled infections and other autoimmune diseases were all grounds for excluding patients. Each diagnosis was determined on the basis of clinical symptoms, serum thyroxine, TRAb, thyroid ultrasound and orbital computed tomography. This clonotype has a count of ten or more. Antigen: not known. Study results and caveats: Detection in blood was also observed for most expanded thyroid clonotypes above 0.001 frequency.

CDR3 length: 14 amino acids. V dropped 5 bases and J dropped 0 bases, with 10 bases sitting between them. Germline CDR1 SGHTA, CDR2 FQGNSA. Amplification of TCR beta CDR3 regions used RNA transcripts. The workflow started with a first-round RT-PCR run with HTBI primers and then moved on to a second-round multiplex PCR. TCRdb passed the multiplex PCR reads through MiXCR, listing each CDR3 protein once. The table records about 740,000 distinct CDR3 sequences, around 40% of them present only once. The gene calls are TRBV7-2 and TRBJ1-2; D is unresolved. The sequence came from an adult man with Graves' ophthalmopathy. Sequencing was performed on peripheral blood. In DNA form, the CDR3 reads TGTGCCAGCAGCACAAGAACCGCTAACTATGGCTACACCTTC. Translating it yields CASSTRTANYGYTF.